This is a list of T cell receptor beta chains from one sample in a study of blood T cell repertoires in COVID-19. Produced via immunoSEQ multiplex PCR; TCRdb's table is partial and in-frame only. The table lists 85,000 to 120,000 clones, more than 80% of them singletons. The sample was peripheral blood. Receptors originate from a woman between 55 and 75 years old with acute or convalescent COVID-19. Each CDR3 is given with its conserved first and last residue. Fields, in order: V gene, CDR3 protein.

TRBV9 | CASSGLPSGGSPLHF
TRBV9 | CASSVSGRGNSGNTIYF
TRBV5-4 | CASSTPTGRGDQETQYF
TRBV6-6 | CASSEVPIGAYEQYF
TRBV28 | CASSLEARETQYF
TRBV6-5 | CASSTYRVGNYGYTF
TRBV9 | CASSVASQGAFWEQYF
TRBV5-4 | CASSPSPRYDNEQFF
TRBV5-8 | CASSRDRTDTEAFF
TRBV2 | CASEHYNNEKLFF
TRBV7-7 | CASSPLGGVQETQYF
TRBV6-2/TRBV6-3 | CASSQGAVGYTF
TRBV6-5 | CASSYGQGINQPQHF
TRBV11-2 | CASSPDRLDRYTF
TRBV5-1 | CASSLNPSRVSYEQYF
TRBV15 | CATSRDLNRDSTDTQYF
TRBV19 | CASSMGQRLFYEQYF
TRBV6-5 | CASSRTAGDNYGYTF
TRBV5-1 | CASSFGLVDTGELFF
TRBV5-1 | CASSLEQGRNYGYTF
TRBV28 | CASSGGQGALSPLHF
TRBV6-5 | CATIPRQGFEAFF
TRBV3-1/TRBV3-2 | CASSQGTRFYEQYF
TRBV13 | CASARRGQGDEKLFF
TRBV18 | CASSLSADTQYF
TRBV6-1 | CASSGLLAGGYNEQFF
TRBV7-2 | CASSLGTALNEKLFF
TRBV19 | CASSIASGSTGELFF
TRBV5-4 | CASSQGQSPLNYGYTF
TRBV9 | CASSVGGGKADTQYF
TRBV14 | CASSQDLPSTQYF
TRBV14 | CASSHWREDPSTMRQFF
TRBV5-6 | CASRYRGGAGELFF
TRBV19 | CASRNRDRGRTDTQYF
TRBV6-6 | CATTGTSGMTEQFF
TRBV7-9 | CASSFRGALSYEQYF
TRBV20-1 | CSASHRVPEAFF
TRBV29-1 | CSVPDRAFYNEQFF
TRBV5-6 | CASSWGPTSGSFGGELFF
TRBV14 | CASSQLGLSQETQYF
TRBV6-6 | CASSFRVGADTEAFF
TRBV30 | CAWSVKALRETQYF
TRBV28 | CASSFSGGRGVTEAFF
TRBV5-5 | CASSLRDKGYGYTF